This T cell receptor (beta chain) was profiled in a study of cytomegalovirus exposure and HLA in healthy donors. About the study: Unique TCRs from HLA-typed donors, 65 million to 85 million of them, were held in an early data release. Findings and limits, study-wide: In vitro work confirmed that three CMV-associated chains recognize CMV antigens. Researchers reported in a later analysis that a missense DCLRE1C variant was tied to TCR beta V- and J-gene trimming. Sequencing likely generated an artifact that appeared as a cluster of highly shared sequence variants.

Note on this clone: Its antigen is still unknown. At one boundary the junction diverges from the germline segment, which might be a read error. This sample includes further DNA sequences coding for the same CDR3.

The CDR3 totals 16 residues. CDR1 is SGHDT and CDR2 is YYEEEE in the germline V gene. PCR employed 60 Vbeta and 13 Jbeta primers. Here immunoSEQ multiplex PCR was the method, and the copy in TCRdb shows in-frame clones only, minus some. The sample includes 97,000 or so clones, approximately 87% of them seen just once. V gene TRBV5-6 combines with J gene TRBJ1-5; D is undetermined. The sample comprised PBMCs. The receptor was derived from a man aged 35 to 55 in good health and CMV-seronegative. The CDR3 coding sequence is TGTGCCAGCAGCTTGGGGGGAGGCAATAGCAACCAGCCCCAGCATTTT. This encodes CASSLGGGNSNQPQHF.